What follows is one T cell receptor (beta chain) and its context. This specimen comes from a study of blood T cell repertoires in COVID-19. TCRdb's copy holds only in-frame clones and misses some; the assay was immunoSEQ multiplex PCR. Here the sample spans roughly 300,000 clones, 65% to 90% being singletons. Germline lookup yields CDR1 SGHNT and CDR2 YYREEE (reference sequence). V lost 1 base to trimming and J lost 7 bases, with 5 bases between them. CDR3 length: 12 amino acids. This sequence originates from a woman in her thirties or forties with acute COVID-19. The gene calls are TRBV5-4 and TRBJ2-2, with no clear D. Sequencing was performed on PBMCs or T cells enriched from blood (not recorded which). The CDR3 nucleotides are TGTGCCAGCAGCTTGAGCGACGGGGAGCTGTTTTTT. This translates into CASSLSDGELFF.